One sample yielded the 16 T cell receptor beta chains listed below, sequenced in a study of shared T cell receptors in the human thymus (dated by TCRdb to the early 2020s). The protocol used for the library was the immunoSEQ multiplex PCR assay. As stored in TCRdb, this immuneACCESS dataset retains in-frame rearrangements with V and J assigned. A fraction of the clones does not appear; measured against another copy, unresolved V genes explain less than half of the discrepancy, and the remainder lacks a known reason. This sample has almost 550,000 clones in its table, and approximately 80% of those were observed once. The leading ten clones occupy around 0.012% of the sample. These records were also assigned to another study, of human thymus T cells.

Sequenced sample: thymocytes. The receptors derive from a boy under two years old with a congenital heart defect. Donor details come from another sample of the same person, matched by shared clones.

The chain is built from TRBV4-1 and TRBJ2-5; 10 bases are shared with TRBD2. CDR3 length: 17 amino acids. Trimming removed 0 bases from V and 0 bases from J; junction bases left unmatched: 4. CDR1 and CDR2 from the germline V gene are MGHRA and YSYEKL. The chain's CDR3 is CASSQEVAGGYQETQYF. DNA of the CDR3: TGCGCCAGCAGCCAAGAGGTAGCGGGGGGCTACCAAGAGACCCAGTACTTC.

This clone was recorded only once. The chain carries TRBV27 and TRBJ1-5; tentatively, D is TRBD1 (5 bases). Germline V gene lookup returns CDR1 MNHEY and CDR2 SMNVEV (reference sequence). V lost 6 bases and J 2 bases, leaving 11 bases between the germline ends. The CDR3 runs to 14 residues. DNA for the CDR3: TGTGCCAGCAGGGGGCAGGGCGGCAATCAGCCCCAGCATTTT. Protein sequence: CASRGQGGNQPQHF.

This chain uses TRBV14 with TRBJ2-1; D is uncertain. Trimming shortened V by 4 bases and J by 6 bases, and 7 bases separated the two germline ends. Germline-derived CDR1 and CDR2 are SGHDN and FVKESK. The CDR3 is 12 residues long. Written as DNA, the CDR3 is TGTGCCAGCAGCCGACGCGGCAATGAGCAGTTCTTC. Amino acids: CASSRRGNEQFF.

This clone was seen only once. The germline gene is not matched at one end of the junction; a read error may be the cause. This chain uses TRBV7-9 with TRBJ2-1; a possible D gene is TRBD1 (5 bases). The length of the CDR3 is 13 residues. CDR1 SEHNR and CDR2 FQNEAQ come from the germline V gene (reference sequence). CDR3 amino acids: CASSQWGYDEQFF. The CDR3 DNA reads as TGTGCCAGCAGCCAGTGGGGCTACGATGAGCAGTTCTTC. Full variable domain (outside the CDR3, taken from reference TRBV7-9 and TRBJ2-1): DTGVSQNPRHKITKRGQNVTFRCDPISEHNRLYWYRQTLGQGPEFLTYFQNEAQLEKSRLLSDRFSAERPKGSFSTLEIQRTEQGDSAMYLCASSQWGYDEQFFGPGTRLTVL.

The gene calls are TRBV7-2 and TRBJ1-2; D not certain. Germline V CDR1 and CDR2: SGHTA, FQGNSA. V lost 1 base and J 4 bases, leaving 10 bases between the germline ends. This CDR3 is 14 amino acids long. The chain's CDR3 is CASSLEAGTYGYTF. CDR3 DNA sequence: TGTGCCAGCAGCTTAGAGGCAGGCACCTATGGCTACACCTTC. Together with reference TRBV7-2 and TRBJ1-2, the CDR3 gives the full variable domain: GAGVSQSPSNKVTEKGKDVELRCDPISGHTALYWYRQSLGQGLEFLIYFQGNSAPDKSGLPSDRFSAERTGGSVSTLTIQRTQQEDSAVYLCASSLEAGTYGYTFGSGTRLTVV.

The V gene is TRBV21-1, the J gene TRBJ2-7; the table names TRBD2, a call not compared with the DNA. TRBV21-1 is deemed a pseudogene. CDR3 length equals 14 residues. The chain's CDR3 is CASSTTSTRYEQYF. The CDR3 nucleotides are TGTGCCAGCAGCACGACTAGCACCCGCTACGAGCAGTACTTC.

This chain uses TRBV7-8 with TRBJ2-3; no reliable D call. CDR1 and CDR2 (germline): SGHVS, FQNEAQ. V was cut by 3 bases and J by 5 bases, with 9 bases left in between. This CDR3 region has 13 residues. CDR3 loop: CASSFGRRDTQYF. The CDR3 nucleotides are TGTGCCAGCAGCTTCGGCCGGAGAGATACGCAGTATTTT.

This rearrangement joins TRBV9 to TRBJ2-1; a weak D match, TRBD2 (5 bases). CDR1 is SGDLS, CDR2 YYNGEE, per germline. Trimming took off 0 bases at V and 0 bases at J, with 13 bases between the two ends. This CDR3 is 17 amino acids long. In nucleotides, the CDR3 is TGTGCCAGCAGCGTAGAAGCGGTACGAAGCTCCTACAATGAGCAGTTCTTC. Translated: CASSVEAVRSSYNEQFF.

The chain is built from TRBV7-4 and TRBJ2-5; D may be TRBD2 (7 bases). From germline, CDR1 is SGHVT and CDR2 SQSDAQ. There are 19 residues in the CDR3. The V and J ends lost 9 bases and 5 bases respectively, with 34 bases between them. The CDR3 reads CARMPGGGGPQAPWETQYF. CDR3 bases: TGTGCCAGGATGCCGGGGGGCGGTGGACCACAGGCCCCCTGGGAGACCCAGTACTTC.

DNA for the CDR3: TGTGCCAGCAGGGGACTTACCTTAGTTCCTACCACTTACAATGAGCAGTTCTTC. Translating it yields CASRGLTLVPTTYNEQFF. This chain links TRBV2 with TRBJ2-1; tentative D call: TRBD2 (6 bases). Trimming took off 6 bases at V and 4 bases at J, with 25 bases between the two ends. The CDR3 runs to 18 residues. Germline CDR1 SNHLY, CDR2 FYNNEI.

In this sample, this clone turned up a few times. This chain links TRBV5-1 with TRBJ2-1; TRBD1 matches at 9 bases. The CDR3 consists of 15 residues. V lost 1 base, J lost 2 bases, and 1 base stayed unmatched. Germline V lookup: CDR1 SGHRS, CDR2 YFSETQ. CDR3 sequence (DNA): TGCGCCAGCAGCTTGACAGGGGGCACCTACAATGAGCAGTTCTTC. This encodes CASSLTGGTYNEQFF.

The gene calls are TRBV10-3 and TRBJ2-6; 10 bases agree with TRBD1. From germline, CDR1 is ENHRY and CDR2 SYGVKD. This CDR3 spans 20 amino acids. V lost 6 bases to trimming and J lost 3 bases; unmatched junction nucleotides: 17. The CDR3 coding sequence is TGTGCCATCAGCAAATCATCCGGGACAGGGGTTTCAGGTGGGGCCAACGTCCTGACTTTC. It specifies CAISKSSGTGVSGGANVLTF.

The chain links TRBV27 to TRBJ2-7; D is unclear. Germline CDR1 and CDR2: MNHEY and SMNVEV (reference sequence). Trimming took 4 bases from V and 0 from J, leaving 7 bases between them. CDR3 length equals 13 residues. The CDR3 loop reads CASSSSSSYEQYF. CDR3 DNA: TGTGCCAGCAGTTCCTCGAGCTCCTACGAGCAGTACTTC.

The V call is TRBV11-3, the J call TRBJ2-2, with 13 bases that match TRBD2. With V trimmed by 5 bases and J by 8 bases, 8 bases remained unmatched. Germline-derived CDR1 and CDR2 are SGHNT and YENEEA. The CDR3 extends over 16 amino acids. CDR3 in DNA: TGTGCCAGCAGCCCGGGACTAGCGGGATTTGGAGGGGAGCTGTTTTTT. It yields the protein CASSPGLAGFGGELFF.

This chain joins TRBV29-1 and TRBJ2-7; 9 positions match TRBD1. This CDR3 region has 14 residues. V was pared by 6 bases and J by 6 bases, with 12 bases of the junction left unmatched. CDR1 is SQVTM and CDR2 is ANQGSEA in the germline V gene. The chain's CDR3 is CSVELRDRVGEQYF. The CDR3 nucleotides are TGCAGCGTCGAGCTCCGGGACAGGGTGGGCGAGCAGTACTTC.

This clone occurred a few times. This chain joins TRBV2 and TRBJ2-7, with 16 nucleotides matching TRBD2. Looked up from germline, CDR1 is SNHLY and CDR2 is FYNNEI. The CDR3 is 17 amino acids. V was clipped by 3 bases and J by 12 bases; unmatched bases: 14. CDR3 protein: CASSETPLGLAGGIGYF. The CDR3 region has the DNA TGTGCCAGCAGTGAGACTCCGCTGGGACTAGCGGGAGGGATAGGGTACTTC.